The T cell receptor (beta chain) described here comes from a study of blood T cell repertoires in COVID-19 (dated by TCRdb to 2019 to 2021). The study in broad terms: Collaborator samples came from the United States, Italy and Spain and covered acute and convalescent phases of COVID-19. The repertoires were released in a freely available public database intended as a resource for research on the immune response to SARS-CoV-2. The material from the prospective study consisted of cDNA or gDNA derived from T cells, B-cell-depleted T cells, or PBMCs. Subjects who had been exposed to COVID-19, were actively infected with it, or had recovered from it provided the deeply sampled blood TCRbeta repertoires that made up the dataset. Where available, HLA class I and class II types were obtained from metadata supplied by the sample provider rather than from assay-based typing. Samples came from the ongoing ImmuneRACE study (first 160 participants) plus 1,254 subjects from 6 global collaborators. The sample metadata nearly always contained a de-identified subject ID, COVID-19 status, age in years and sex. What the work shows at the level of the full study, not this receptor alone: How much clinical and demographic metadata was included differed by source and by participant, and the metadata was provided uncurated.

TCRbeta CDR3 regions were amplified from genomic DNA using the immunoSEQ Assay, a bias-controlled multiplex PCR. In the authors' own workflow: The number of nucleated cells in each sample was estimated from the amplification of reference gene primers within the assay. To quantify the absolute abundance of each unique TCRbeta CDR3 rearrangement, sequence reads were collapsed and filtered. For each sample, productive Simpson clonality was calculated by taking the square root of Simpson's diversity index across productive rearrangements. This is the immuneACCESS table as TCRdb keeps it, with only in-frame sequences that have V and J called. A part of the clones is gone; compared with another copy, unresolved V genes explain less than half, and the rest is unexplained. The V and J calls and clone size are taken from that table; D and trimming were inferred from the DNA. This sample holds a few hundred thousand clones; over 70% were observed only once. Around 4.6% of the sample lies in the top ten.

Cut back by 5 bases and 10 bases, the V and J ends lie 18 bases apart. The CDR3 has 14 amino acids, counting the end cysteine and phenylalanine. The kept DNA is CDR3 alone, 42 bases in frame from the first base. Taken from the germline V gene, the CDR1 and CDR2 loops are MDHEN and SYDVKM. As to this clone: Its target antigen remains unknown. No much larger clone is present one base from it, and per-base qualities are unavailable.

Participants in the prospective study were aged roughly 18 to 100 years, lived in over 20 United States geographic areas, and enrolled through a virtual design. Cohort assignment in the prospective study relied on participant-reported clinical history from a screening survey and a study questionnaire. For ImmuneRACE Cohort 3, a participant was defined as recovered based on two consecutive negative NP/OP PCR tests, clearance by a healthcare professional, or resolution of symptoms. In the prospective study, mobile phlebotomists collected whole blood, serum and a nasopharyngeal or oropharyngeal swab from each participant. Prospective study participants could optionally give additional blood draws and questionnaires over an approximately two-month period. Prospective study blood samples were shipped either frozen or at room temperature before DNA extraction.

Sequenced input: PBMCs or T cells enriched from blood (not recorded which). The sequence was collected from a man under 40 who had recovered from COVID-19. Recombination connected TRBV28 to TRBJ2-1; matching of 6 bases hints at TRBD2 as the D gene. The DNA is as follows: TGTGCCAGCAGTGCCGCGGAGGGCACGGTGGAGCAGTTCTTC. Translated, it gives CASSAAEGTVEQFF.